This TCR beta chain was identified in a study of blood T cell repertoires in COVID-19. Background on the study: The samples span acute and convalescent COVID-19 from the United States, Italy and Spain.

As processed by the authors: Estimated nucleated cell counts came from reference gene primer amplification. The repertoire was sequenced with immunoSEQ multiplex PCR; TCRdb's copy has only in-frame clones and lacks some. V, J and clone size derive from that table, while D and trimming were established from the DNA sequence. The repertoire holds 180,000 or so clones, with 75% to 85% as singletons. Participants were placed into cohorts based on the clinical history they reported. Each recovered donor of Cohort 3 presented with two negative PCRs, clearance, or symptom resolution. The CDR3 totals 14 residues. Germline V CDR1 and CDR2: WSHSY, SAAADI. V shed 2 bases and J shed 5 bases, with 12 bases lying between them.

The chain has TRBV10-2 and TRBJ2-5, with D hard to call. This clonotype was obtained from a man in his forties or fifties who had recovered from COVID-19. The sequenced material came from PBMCs or T cells enriched from blood (not recorded which). CDR3 bases: TGCGCCAGCAGTGAGGGGCCGGCCCGGGAGACCCAGTACTTC. It encodes CASSEGPARETQYF.